This TCR beta chain originates from a study of B cell selection in AIRE deficiency. Regarding this clone: Its antigen is as yet unknown.

The regulatory T cell sort gate was CD4+CD25hiCD127low/negative. Study outcomes and limitations: Approximately 31% of healthy-shared Treg sequences were found among patient Tconv cells.

The CDR3 has 13 amino acids. V shed 7 bases, J shed 8 bases, and the junction held 9 bases outside the gene matches. The germline CDR1 and CDR2 sequences are MGHDK and SYGVNS. Sequenced by immunoSEQ multiplex PCR; TCRdb stores in-frame clones only, minus some. The repertoire includes tens of thousands of clones, over 90% of them detected once, and more than 1.3% sits in the top ten. Sequenced material: CD4+CD25+ Tregs sorted from PBMCs. V and J are TRBV25-1 and TRBJ1-2; the match to TRBD1 covers 8 bases. The clonotype comes from a human donor in good health. DNA of the CDR3: TGTGCCAGCACAGGGGGCGCCGGGGGCGGCTACACCTTC. Translated: CASTGGAGGGYTF.